This entry describes one T cell receptor (beta chain). Original data processing: It was from reference gene primer amplification that nucleated cell counts were estimated. The protocol was immunoSEQ multiplex PCR, while the TCRdb copy is restricted to in-frame clones and leaves out a portion. The V and J calls and clone size are taken from that table; D and trimming were inferred from the DNA. The table records about 68,000 clones, under 95% of them present only once. This record comes from a study of blood T cell repertoires in COVID-19. About the study: Acute and convalescent COVID-19 specimens originated in the United States, Italy and Spain. In each case, the material was cDNA or gDNA derived from T cells, B-cell-depleted T cells, or PBMCs.

Material for sequencing was peripheral blood. This clonotype was obtained from a woman in her sixties with active COVID-19.

CDR3 sequence: CASSRGPTRTNTEAFF. CDR3 DNA: TGCGCCAGCAGCAGGGGCCCGACACGGACGAACACTGAAGCTTTCTTT. The V and J genes are TRBV5-1 and TRBJ1-1; D may be TRBD1 (5 bases). There are 16 residues in the CDR3. Per germline, CDR1 SGHRS and CDR2 YFSETQ. V was trimmed by 4 bases and J by 1 base, leaving 17 bases between them.